The clone carrying this T cell receptor beta chain turned up a few times. Its antigen is unknown. Expressed TCRB transcripts were sequenced after all isolated RNA was converted to cDNA. Profiling relied on immunoSEQ multiplex PCR, and the TCRdb table lists in-frame clones only, not all of them. The sample holds 160,000 or so clones; approximately 8.8% are singletons and the top ten take roughly 0.72%. This sample was included in a study of beta chain features in type 1 diabetes. Points from the study as a whole: There was a moderate but significant shortening of TCRB CDR3s in all four CD4+ subsets of Type 1 diabetes patients. It was among patients, rather than healthy donors, that naive, central memory and Treg TCRB repertoires appeared more similar. Individuals with type 1 diabetes displayed fewer insertions and more deletions at VDJ junctions.

The sequence was obtained from a woman aged 25-40 years with type 1 diabetes. Sequencing input: central memory CD4+ T cells from blood.

CDR3 region: CASSGDRGIEAFF. CDR3 nucleotides: TGTGCCAGCAGTGGGGACAGGGGAATTGAAGCTTTCTTT. This sequence joins TRBV2 and TRBJ1-1; 10 bases match TRBD1. Germline-derived CDR1 and CDR2 are SNHLY and FYNNEI. CDR3 length equals 13 residues. Trimming took 4 bases from V and 7 from J; bases not matched to a gene: 3.